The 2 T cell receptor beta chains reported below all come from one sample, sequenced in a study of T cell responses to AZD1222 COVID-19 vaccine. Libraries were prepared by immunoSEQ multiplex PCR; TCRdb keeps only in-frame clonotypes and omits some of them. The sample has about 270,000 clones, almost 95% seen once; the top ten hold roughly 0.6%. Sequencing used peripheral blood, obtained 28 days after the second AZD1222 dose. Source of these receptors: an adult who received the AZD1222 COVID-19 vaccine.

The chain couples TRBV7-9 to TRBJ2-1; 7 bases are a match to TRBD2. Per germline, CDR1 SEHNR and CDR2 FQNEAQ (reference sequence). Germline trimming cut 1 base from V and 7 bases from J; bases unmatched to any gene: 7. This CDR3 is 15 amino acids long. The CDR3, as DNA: TGTGCCAGCAGCTTAGTGCGACTAGCCGGGAATGAGCAGTTCTTC. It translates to CASSLVRLAGNEQFF. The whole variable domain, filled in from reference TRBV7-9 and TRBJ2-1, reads DTGVSQNPRHKITKRGQNVTFRCDPISEHNRLYWYRQTLGQGPEFLTYFQNEAQLEKSRLLSDRFSAERPKGSFSTLEIQRTEQGDSAMYLCASSLVRLAGNEQFFGPGTRLTVL.

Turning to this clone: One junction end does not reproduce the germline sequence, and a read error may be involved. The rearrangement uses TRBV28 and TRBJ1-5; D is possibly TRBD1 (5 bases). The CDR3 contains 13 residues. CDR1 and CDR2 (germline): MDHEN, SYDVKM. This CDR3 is CGCRGERNRPQHF. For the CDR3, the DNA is TGTGGCTGCCGGGGGGAACGCAATCGGCCCCAGCATTTT.